This T cell receptor (beta chain) comes out of a study of T cell responses to AZD1222 COVID-19 vaccine. Study as a whole: Pooling was applied to second doses at about 4 or about 12 weeks. Study-wide findings and caveats: After the peak T cell response, and only then, were repertoires sampled. Close to half of spike-specific TCRs reportedly recognize unmutated variant regions. Among vaccine-associated CD4 TCRs, coverage spanned spike, with dominance at 160-218 and 743-854.

This clone is categorized as medium-sized. The antigen is not known. Produced via immunoSEQ multiplex PCR; TCRdb's table is partial and in-frame only. The table has fewer than 130,000 clones, roughly 90% seen once. The CDR3 is 15 amino acids. Germline V gives CDR1 LGHNA, CDR2 YNFKEQ. V lost 8 bases to trimming and J lost 0 bases, with 11 bases between them. This receptor was obtained from an adult in good health. Here the sequenced sample was peripheral blood, taken on day 0 of AZD1222 vaccination. This rearrangement joins TRBV4-2 to TRBJ2-6; no firm D call. The CDR3 coding sequence is TGTGCCAGCGGGCTTGGGGACTCTGGGGCCAACGTCCTGACTTTC. Encoded protein: CASGLGDSGANVLTF.